Here is one T cell receptor (beta chain) with its context. Antigen: not known. The beta constant-region primer was an equimolar mix of two oligonucleotides covering TRBC1 and TRBC2. Nested alpha and beta constant-region primers with the SP2 primer drove four PCR rounds on ligated cDNA. The cDNA 3' end received a ligated single-stranded oligonucleotide carrying the SP2 primer and a 12-nucleotide UMI. TCRdb reprocessed the UMI-ligation and nested PCR reads via MiXCR and lists one record per CDR3 protein. Of 80,000 to 95,000 distinct CDR3 sequences in the sample, roughly 9.3% were seen once. This entry is derived from a study of naive and memory T cell subsets. Study findings and constraints: In CD4 and CD8 cells, diversity dropped from naive through EMRA.

The germline V gene encodes CDR1 WSHSY and CDR2 SAAADI. The V gene end was trimmed by 7 bases and the J gene end by 1 base; junction bases not matched to a gene: 1. The CDR3 covers 12 residues. Overnight CMV lysate stimulation of fresh PBMCs defined donor CMV status by CD4+ IFNgamma. Cells stained for CD3, CD4, CD8, CD45RA and CD27 were sorted into four subsets. Material: naive CD8+ T cells from blood. The receptor was derived from a human donor in good health. The rearrangement joins TRBV10-2 to TRBJ2-7, with 7 bases fitting TRBD1. The CDR3 DNA is TGCGCCAGCAAACAGGGGTCCTACGAGCAGTACTTC. Amino acid sequence: CASKQGSYEQYF.